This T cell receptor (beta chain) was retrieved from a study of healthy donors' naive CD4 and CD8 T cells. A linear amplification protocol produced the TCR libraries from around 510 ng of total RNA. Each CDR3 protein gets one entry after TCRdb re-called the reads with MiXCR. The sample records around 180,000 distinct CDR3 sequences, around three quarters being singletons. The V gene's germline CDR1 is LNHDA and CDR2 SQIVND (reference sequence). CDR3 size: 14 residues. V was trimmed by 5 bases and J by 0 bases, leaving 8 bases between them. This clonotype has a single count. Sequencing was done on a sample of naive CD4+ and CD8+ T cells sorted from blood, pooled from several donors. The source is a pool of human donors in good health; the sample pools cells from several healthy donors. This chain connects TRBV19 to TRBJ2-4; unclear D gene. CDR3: CASSALRAKNIQYF. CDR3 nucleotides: TGTGCCAGTAGTGCACTAAGAGCCAAAAACATTCAGTACTTC.